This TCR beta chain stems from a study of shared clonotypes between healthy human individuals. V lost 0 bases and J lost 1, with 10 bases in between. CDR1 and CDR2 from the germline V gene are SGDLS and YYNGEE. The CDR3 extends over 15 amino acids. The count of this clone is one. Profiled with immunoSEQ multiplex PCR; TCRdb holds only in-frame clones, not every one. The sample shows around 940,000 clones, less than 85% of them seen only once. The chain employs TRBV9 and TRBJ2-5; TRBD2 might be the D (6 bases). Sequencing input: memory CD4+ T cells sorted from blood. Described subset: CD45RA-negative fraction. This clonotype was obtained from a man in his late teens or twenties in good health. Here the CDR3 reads CASSVGGSGQETQYF. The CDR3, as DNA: TGTGCCAGCAGCGTAGGGGGTAGCGGCCAAGAGACCCAGTACTTC.